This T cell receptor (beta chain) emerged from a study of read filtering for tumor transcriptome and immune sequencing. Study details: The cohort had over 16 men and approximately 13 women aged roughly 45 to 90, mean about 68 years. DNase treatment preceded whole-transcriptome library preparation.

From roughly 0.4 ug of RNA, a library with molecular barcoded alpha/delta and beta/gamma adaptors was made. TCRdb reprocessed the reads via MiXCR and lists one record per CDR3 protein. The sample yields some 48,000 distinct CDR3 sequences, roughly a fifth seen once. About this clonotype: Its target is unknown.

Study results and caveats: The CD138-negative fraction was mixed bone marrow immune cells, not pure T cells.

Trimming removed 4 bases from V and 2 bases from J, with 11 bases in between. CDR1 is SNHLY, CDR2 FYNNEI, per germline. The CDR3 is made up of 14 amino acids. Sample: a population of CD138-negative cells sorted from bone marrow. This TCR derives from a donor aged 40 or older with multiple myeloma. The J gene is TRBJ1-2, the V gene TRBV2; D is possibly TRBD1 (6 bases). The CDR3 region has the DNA TGTGCCAGCAGTGGGCAGGGGAGGAACTATGGCTACACCTTC. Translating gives CASSGQGRNYGYTF.